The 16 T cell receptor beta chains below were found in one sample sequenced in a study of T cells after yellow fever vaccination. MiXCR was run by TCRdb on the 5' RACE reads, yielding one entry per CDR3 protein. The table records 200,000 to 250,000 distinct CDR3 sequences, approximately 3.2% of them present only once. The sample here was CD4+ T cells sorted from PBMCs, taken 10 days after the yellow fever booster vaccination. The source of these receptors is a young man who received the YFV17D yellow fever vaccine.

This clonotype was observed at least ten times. The CDR3 protein is CAISDVGTDVYGYTF. The CDR3 coding sequence is TGTGCCATCAGTGATGTTGGGACAGATGTCTATGGCTACACCTTC. The J gene is TRBJ1-2, the V gene TRBV10-3, with 7 bases matching TRBD1. The CDR3 contains 15 residues. With 3 bases clipped from V and 4 bases from J, the junction kept 8 bases outside the gene matches. The germline V gene encodes CDR1 ENHRY and CDR2 SYGVKD.

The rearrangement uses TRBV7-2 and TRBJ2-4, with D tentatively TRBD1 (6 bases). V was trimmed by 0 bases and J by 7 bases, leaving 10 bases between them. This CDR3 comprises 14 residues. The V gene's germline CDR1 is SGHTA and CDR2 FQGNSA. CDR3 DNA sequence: TGTGCCAGCAGCTTAGCCCAAACAGGGAACATTCAGTACTTC. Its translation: CASSLAQTGNIQYF.

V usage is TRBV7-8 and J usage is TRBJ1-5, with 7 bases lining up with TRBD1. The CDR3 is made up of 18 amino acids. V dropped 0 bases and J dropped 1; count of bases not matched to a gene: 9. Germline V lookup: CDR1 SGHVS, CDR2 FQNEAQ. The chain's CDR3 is CASSLAGEGAGSNQPQHF. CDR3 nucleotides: TGTGCCAGCAGCTTAGCCGGGGAGGGGGCAGGAAGCAATCAGCCCCAGCATTTT.

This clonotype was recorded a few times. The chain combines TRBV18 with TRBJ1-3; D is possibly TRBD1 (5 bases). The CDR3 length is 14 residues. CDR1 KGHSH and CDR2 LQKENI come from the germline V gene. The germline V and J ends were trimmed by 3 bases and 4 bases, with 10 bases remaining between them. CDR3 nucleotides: TGTGCCAGCTCACCGGCGGAGGGGGGAAACACCATATATTTT. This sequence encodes CASSPAEGGNTIYF.

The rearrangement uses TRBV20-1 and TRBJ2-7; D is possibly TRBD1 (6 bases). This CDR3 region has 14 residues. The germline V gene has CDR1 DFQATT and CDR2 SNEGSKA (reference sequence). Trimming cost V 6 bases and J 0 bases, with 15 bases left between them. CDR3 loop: CSAMGAEPSYEQYV. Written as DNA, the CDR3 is TGCAGTGCAATGGGGGCAGAGCCCTCCTACGAGCAGTACGTC.

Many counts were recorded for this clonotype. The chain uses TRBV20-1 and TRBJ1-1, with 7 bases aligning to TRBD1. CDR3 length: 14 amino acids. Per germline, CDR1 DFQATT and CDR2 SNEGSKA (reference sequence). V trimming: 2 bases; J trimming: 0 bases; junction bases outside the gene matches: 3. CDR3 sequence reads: CSARIRGVNTEAFF. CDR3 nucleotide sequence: TGCAGTGCTAGAATCAGGGGGGTGAACACTGAAGCTTTCTTT.

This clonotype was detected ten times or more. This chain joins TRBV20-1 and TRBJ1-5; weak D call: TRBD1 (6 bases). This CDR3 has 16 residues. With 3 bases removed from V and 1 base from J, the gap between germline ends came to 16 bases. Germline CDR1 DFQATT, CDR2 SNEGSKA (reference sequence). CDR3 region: CSARTQGRGSNQPQHF. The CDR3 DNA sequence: TGCAGTGCTAGGACACAGGGCCGGGGAAGCAATCAGCCCCAGCATTTT.

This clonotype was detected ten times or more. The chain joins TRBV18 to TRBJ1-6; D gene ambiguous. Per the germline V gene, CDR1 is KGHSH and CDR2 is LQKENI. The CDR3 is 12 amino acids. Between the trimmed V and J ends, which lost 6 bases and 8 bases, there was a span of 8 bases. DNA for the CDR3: TGTGCCAGCTCCCCCGGGGATTCACCCCTCCACTTT. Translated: CASSPGDSPLHF. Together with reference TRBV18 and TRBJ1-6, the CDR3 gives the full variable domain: NAGVMQNPRHLVRRRGQEARLRCSPMKGHSHVYWYRQLPEEGLKFMVYLQKENIIDESGMPKERFSAEFPKEGPSILRIQQVVRGDSAAYFCASSPGDSPLHFGNGTRLTVT.

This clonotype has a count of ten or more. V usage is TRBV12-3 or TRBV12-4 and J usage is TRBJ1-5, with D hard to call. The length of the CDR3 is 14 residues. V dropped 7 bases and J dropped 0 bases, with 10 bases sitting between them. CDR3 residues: CASKEVNSNQPQHF. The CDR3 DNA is TGTGCCAGCAAGGAAGTTAATAGCAATCAGCCCCAGCATTTT.

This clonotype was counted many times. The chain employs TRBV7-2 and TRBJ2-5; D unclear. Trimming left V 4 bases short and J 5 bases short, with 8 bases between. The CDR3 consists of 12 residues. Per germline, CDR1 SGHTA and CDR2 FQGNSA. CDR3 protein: CASSSSRETQYF. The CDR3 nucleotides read TGTGCCAGCAGCTCCTCTCGGGAGACCCAGTACTTC.

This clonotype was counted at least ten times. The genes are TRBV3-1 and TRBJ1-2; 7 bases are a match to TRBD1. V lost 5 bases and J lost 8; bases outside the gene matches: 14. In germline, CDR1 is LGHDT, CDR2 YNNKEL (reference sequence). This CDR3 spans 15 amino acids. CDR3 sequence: CASSFGTVESGGYTF. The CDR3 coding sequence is TGTGCCAGCAGCTTCGGGACAGTGGAATCGGGCGGCTACACCTTC.

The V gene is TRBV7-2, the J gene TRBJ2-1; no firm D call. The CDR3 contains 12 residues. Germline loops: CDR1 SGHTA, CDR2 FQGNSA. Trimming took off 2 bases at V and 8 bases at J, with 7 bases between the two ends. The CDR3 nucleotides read TGTGCCAGCAGCTTACGGATGGATGAGCAGTTCTTC. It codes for CASSLRMDEQFF.

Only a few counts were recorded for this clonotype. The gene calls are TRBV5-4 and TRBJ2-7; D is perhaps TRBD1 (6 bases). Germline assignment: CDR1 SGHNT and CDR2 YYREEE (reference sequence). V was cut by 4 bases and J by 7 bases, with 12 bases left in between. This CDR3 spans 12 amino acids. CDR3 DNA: TGTGCCAGCAGCGCTGGACAGCAAGAGCAGTACGTC. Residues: CASSAGQQEQYV.

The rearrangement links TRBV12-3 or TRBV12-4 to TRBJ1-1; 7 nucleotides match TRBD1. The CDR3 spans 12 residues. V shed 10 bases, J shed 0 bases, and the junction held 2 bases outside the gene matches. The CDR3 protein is CAIQGMNTEAFF. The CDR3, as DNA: TGTGCCATACAGGGGATGAACACTGAAGCTTTCTTT.

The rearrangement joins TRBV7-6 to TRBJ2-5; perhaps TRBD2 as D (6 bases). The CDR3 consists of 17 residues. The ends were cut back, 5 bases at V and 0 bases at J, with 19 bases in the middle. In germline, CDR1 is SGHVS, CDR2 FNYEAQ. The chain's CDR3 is CASSVSGPQTYQETQYF. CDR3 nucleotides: TGTGCCAGCAGCGTAAGCGGGCCTCAGACGTACCAAGAGACCCAGTACTTC. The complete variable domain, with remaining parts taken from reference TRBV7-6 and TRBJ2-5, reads GAGVSQSPRYKVTKRGQDVALRCDPISGHVSLYWYRQALGQGPEFLTYFNYEAQQDKSGLPNDRFSAERPEGSISTLTIQRTEQRDSAMYRCASSVSGPQTYQETQYFGPGTRLLVL.

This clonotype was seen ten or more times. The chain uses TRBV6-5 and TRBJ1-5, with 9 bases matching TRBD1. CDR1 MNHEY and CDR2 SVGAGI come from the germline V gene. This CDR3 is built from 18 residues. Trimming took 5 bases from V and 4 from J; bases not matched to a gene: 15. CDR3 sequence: CASSRGYGGQGPNQPQHF. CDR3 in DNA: TGTGCCAGCAGTCGCGGGTACGGAGGACAGGGGCCAAATCAGCCCCAGCATTTT.